Described below is a single T cell receptor beta chain sequence and its context. It lacks a known antigen. Base qualities are not recorded, but no much larger clone differs from it by a single base. The data derive from a study of breast tumors, draining lymph nodes, adjacent tissues (dated by TCRdb to 2015 to 2016). Regarding the study in general: The study compared TCR beta repertoires across tumor, adjacent nontumor tissue and axillary lymph nodes from breast cancer patients. In human breast cancer, the study set out to evaluate how tumor, surrounding tissue and draining lymph node repertoires relate to one another and whether T cells may move between these sites.

The sequencer was an Illumina HiSeq 2000. Multiplex PCR amplification was used to build the TCR beta chain libraries. The amplified TCR beta chain products were analyzed by high-throughput sequencing. The raw public data were reprocessed by TCRdb itself: fastp quality trimming at Q25, MiXCR clonotype calling, in-frame beta chains only. Identical CDR3 proteins give one entry, which carries the most common genes and DNA. The sample includes some 53,000 distinct CDR3 sequences, with 42% observed a single time. Approximately 10% of the sample rests with the top ten. The V and J ends are trimmed by 5 bases and 8 bases, leaving 18 bases between them. The CDR3 holds 15 amino acids from the cysteine to the phenylalanine. The kept DNA is CDR3 alone, 45 bases in frame from the first base. CDR1 and CDR2, looked up from the germline V gene (reference sequence), are LNHDA and SQIVND. The paper's findings and limits, for the study overall: T-cell repertoire diversity in tumors was found to be lower than in lymph nodes but higher than in nontumor tissue, and preferential V and J gene usage was observed. In luminal-like breast cancer, tumor and nontumor tissue repertoires resembled each other significantly more than in basal-like breast cancer. The conclusion that tumor T cells originate in lymph nodes was presented as consistent with a hypothesis rather than as directly demonstrated. A scenario in which most tumor T cells derive from the lymph node and then expand within tumor tissue was judged to be consistent with the data.

The sample comprised breast tumor tissue. This TCR was sampled from a female donor with breast cancer. Some clones in this sample may be carry-over from other donors' samples. The chain employs TRBV19 and TRBJ1-4; the D gene is unclear. CDR3 region: CASSLQAPIREKLFF. The DNA sequence follows: TGTGCCAGTAGTCTGCAGGCCCCCATCCGGGAAAAACTGTTTTTT. Where the CDR3 stops, the reference TRBV19 and TRBJ1-4 genes take over; the full variable domain is DGGITQSPKYLFRKEGQNVTLSCEQNLNHDAMYWYRQDPGQGLRLIYYSQIVNDFQKGDIAEGYSVSREKKESFPLTVTSAQKNPTAFYLCASSLQAPIREKLFFGSGTQLSVL.